This TCR beta chain was observed in a study of T cell repertoires and Cas9 in healthy adults. Overall study: CD4 and CD8 compartments: SpCas9-reactive T cells profiled for potency, cytotoxicity, lineage. Study-level findings and limits: Reportedly, SpCas9-reactive effector T cell proliferation and function were mitigated by SpCas9-reactive Tregs in vitro.

This clone came up a few times. The antigen remains unidentified. Profiling relied on immunoSEQ multiplex PCR, and the TCRdb table lists in-frame clones only, not all of them. Of some 15,000 clones in the sample, about nine tenths were seen once. Germline V gene sequence: CDR1 MNHNS, CDR2 SASEGT. Trimming removed 4 bases from V and 5 bases from J, with 9 bases in between. The CDR3 is made up of 13 amino acids. Sequencing input: Tregs (CD4+, CD25+, CD127-, CD137-, CD154-) from PBMCs; culture status not recorded. This receptor was obtained from a human donor in good health. The chain combines TRBV6-1 with TRBJ1-5; D ambiguous. The CDR3 DNA sequence: TGTGCCAGCAGTGGACACGGGGATCAGCCCCAGCATTTT. Its protein is CASSGHGDQPQHF.